This T cell receptor beta chain was recovered during a study of cytomegalovirus exposure and HLA in healthy donors. The CDR3 is 17 residues long. CDR1 is SEHNR and CDR2 is FQNEAQ in the germline V gene (reference sequence). J gave up 0 bases and V 6 bases, and 10 bases lay outside the gene matches. With 60 Vbeta and 13 Jbeta primers, the PCR was carried out. Using immunoSEQ multiplex PCR, the repertoire was profiled, and TCRdb retains in-frame clones only, with some absent. Here the sample spans roughly 200,000 clones, 85% being singletons. This chain connects TRBV7-9 to TRBJ2-1; 8 nucleotides line up with TRBD1. Sequenced input: PBMCs. This sequence originates from a woman aged 45-59 years in good health and CMV-seronegative. In DNA, the CDR3 is TGTGCCAGCAGTTCACCTGGACAGGGCAGCTCCTACAATGAGCAGTTCTTC. Translating it yields CASSSPGQGSSYNEQFF.